This TCR beta chain originates from a study of T cell changes during pregnancy in multiple sclerosis. Germline CDR1 MNHEY, CDR2 SVGAGI. V shed 6 bases and J shed 0 bases, with 6 bases lying between them. This CDR3 is built from 13 residues. Produced via immunoSEQ multiplex PCR; TCRdb's table is partial and in-frame only. The table records 35,000 to 50,000 clones, about 85% of them present only once. The sequence was obtained from a female donor with multiple sclerosis, enrolled in a pregnancy study. The sequences come from CD4+ T cells from peripheral blood mononuclear cells, collected before pregnancy. This chain links TRBV6-5 with TRBJ1-3, with D unclear. The CDR3 bases are TGTGCCAGCAGAGAGATCTCTGGAAACACCATATATTTT. It codes for CASREISGNTIYF.